This TCR beta chain is from a study of beta chain features in type 1 diabetes. Broader study findings: Sampled from patients, naive, central memory and Treg TCRB repertoires appeared more similar than those sampled from healthy donors. In every one of the four CD4+ subsets, TCRB CDR3s were moderately but significantly shorter in Type 1 diabetes patients. Any HLA-type effect on TCRB rearrangement remained unresolved here.

cDNA synthesis used the whole RNA isolate, giving expressed TCRB sequences. Using immunoSEQ multiplex PCR, the repertoire was profiled, and TCRdb retains in-frame clones only, with some absent. The table shows about 350,000 clones, with 15% to 20% occurring only once. Populations obtained by sorting all exceeded 95% purity. V lost 6 bases to trimming and J lost 8 bases; unmatched junction nucleotides: 11. CDR1 is SGHVS, CDR2 FQNEAQ, per germline. The CDR3 is 15 amino acids. As regards this clone: Its antigen is undetermined.

The specimen was naive CD4+ T cells from blood. The TCR sequence derives from a woman between 18 and 29 years old in good health. The chain joins TRBV7-8 to TRBJ2-3; 10 positions match TRBD2. The CDR3 nucleotides are TGTGCCAGCAGATCGCCTAGCGGGGGAACGCGTACGCAGTATTTT. This codes for CASRSPSGGTRTQYF.